This T cell receptor (beta chain) was sequenced in a study of cytomegalovirus exposure and HLA in healthy donors. The CDR3 totals 17 residues. Germline V gene data show CDR1 as SGHNT and CDR2 as YYREEE (reference sequence). V lost 4 bases, J lost 0 bases, and 8 bases stayed unmatched. PCR used 60 Vbeta primers and 13 Jbeta primers. Here immunoSEQ multiplex PCR was the method, and the copy in TCRdb shows in-frame clones only, minus some. The table includes 100,000 to 150,000 clones, around 77% detected once. This rearrangement joins TRBV5-4 to TRBJ1-1, with 11 bases fitting TRBD1. This receptor was taken from a woman between 45 and 60 years old in good health and CMV-seronegative. Material: PBMCs. The CDR3, as DNA: TGTGCCAGCAGCGCACCCGGGACAGGGGGTATGAACACTGAAGCTTTCTTT. It is translated as CASSAPGTGGMNTEAFF.